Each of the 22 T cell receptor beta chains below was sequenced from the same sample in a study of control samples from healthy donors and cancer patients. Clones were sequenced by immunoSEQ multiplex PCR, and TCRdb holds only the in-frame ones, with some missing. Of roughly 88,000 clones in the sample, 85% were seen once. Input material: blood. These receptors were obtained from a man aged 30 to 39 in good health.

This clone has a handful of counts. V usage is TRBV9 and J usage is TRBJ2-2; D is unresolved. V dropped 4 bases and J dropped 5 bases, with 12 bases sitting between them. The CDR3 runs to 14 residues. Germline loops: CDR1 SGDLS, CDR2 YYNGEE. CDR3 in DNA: TGTGCCAGCAGCCTCACGGTAGGGACCGGGGAGCTGTTTTTT. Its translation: CASSLTVGTGELFF.

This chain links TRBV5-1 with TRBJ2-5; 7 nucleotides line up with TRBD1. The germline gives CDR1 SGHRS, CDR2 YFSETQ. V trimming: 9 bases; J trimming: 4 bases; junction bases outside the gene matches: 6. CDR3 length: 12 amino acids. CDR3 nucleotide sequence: TGCGCCACCTCACACAGGGGAGAGACCCAGTACTTC. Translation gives CATSHRGETQYF.

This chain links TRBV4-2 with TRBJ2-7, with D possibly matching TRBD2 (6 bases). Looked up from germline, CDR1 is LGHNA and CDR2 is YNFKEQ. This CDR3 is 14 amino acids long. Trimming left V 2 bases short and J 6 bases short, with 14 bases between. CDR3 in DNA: TGTGCCAGCAGCCAACTAGCGACAGCAGGCGAGCAGTACTTC. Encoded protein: CASSQLATAGEQYF.

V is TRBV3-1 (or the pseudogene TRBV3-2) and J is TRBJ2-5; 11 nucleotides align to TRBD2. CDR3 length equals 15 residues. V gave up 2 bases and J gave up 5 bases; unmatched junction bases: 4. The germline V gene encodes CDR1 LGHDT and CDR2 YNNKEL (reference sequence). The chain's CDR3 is CASSQIAGGPETQYF. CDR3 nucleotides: TGTGCCAGCAGCCAAATAGCGGGGGGGCCCGAGACCCAGTACTTC.

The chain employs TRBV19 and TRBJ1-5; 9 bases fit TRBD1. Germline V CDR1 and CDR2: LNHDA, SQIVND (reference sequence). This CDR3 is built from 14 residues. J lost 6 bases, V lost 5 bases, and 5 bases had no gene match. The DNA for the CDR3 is TGTGCCAGTAGTCCCAGGACAGGGGCTCAGCCCCAGCATTTT. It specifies CASSPRTGAQPQHF.

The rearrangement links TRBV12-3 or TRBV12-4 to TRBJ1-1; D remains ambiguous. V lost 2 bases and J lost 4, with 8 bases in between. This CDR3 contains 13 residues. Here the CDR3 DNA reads TGTGCCAGCAGTTTAATACTGGGCACTGAAGCTTTCTTT. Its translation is CASSLILGTEAFF.

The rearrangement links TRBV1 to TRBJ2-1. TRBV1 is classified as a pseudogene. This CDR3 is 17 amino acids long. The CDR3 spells CTSSPKIRGRTYNEQFF. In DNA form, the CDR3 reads TGCACCAGCAGCCCCAAGATCCGGGGGCGGACCTACAATGAGCAGTTCTTC.

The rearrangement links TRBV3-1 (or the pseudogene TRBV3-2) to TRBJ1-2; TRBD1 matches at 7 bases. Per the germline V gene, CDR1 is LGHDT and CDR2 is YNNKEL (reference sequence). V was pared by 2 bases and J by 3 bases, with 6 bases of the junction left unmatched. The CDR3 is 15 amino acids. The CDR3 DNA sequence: TGTGCCAGCAGCCAACGACAGGGAACAGACTATGGCTACACCTTC. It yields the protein CASSQRQGTDYGYTF.

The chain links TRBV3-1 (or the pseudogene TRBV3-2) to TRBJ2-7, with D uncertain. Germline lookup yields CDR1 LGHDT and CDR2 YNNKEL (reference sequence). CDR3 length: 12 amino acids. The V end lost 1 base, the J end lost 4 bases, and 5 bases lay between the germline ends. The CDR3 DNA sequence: TGTGCCAGCAGCCAAGTAGGGTACGAGCAGTACTTC. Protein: CASSQVGYEQYF.

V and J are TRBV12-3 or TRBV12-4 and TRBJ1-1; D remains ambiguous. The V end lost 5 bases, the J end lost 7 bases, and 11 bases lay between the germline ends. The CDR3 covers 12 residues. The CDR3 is CASSLTLNEAFF. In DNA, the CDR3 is TGTGCCAGCAGTCTTACGCTTAATGAAGCTTTCTTT.

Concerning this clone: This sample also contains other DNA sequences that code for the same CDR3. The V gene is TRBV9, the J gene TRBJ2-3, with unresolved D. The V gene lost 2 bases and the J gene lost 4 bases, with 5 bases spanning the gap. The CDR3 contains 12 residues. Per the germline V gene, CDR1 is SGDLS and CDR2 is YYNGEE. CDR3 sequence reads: CASSVGSDTQYF. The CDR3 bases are TGTGCCAGCAGCGTTGGTTCAGATACGCAGTATTTT.

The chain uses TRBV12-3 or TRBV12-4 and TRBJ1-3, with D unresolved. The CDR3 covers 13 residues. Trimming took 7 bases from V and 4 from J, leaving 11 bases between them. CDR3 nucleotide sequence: TGTGCCAGCACCCGAATCCCCGGAAACACCATATATTTT. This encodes CASTRIPGNTIYF.

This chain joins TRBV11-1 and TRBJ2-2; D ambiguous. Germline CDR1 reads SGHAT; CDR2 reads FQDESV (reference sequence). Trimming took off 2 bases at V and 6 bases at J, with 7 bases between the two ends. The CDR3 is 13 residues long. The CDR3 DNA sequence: TGTGCCAGCAGCTTAAGTCGGGCCGGGGAGCTGTTTTTT. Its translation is CASSLSRAGELFF.

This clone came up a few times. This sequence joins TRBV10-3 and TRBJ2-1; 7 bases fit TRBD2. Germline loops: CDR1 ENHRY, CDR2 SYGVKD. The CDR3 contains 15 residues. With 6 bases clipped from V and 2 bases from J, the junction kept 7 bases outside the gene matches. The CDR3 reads CAIRGSGGTYNEQFF. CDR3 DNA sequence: TGTGCCATCAGGGGATCCGGGGGGACCTACAATGAGCAGTTCTTC.

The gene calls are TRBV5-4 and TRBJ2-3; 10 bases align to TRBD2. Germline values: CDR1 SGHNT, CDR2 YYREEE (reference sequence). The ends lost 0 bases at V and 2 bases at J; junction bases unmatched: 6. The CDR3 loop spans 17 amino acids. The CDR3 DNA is TGTGCCAGCAGCTTGGGTCTAGCGGGGGCCTACACAGATACGCAGTATTTT. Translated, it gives CASSLGLAGAYTDTQYF.

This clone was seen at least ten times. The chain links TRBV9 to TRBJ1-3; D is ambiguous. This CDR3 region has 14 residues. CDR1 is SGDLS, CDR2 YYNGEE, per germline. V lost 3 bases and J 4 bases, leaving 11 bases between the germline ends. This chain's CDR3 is CASSETGWGNTIYF. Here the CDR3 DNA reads TGTGCCAGCAGCGAGACGGGATGGGGAAACACCATATATTTT.

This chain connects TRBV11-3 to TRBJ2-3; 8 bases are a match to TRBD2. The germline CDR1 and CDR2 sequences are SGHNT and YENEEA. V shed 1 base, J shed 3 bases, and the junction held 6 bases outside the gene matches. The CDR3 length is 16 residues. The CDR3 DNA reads TGTGCCAGCAGCTTAGGTTCGCGGGGGGCAACAGATACGCAGTATTTT. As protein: CASSLGSRGATDTQYF.

The CDR3 region is CASSVAPSGGVGSETQYF. CDR3 bases: TGTGCCAGCAGCGTAGCCCCTAGCGGGGGGGTCGGGTCGGAGACCCAGTACTTC. The chain recombines TRBV9 with TRBJ2-5; TRBD2 matches 12 bases. Looked up from germline, CDR1 is SGDLS and CDR2 is YYNGEE. J was trimmed by 5 bases and V by 0 bases; bases with no gene match: 11. CDR3 length: 18 amino acids.

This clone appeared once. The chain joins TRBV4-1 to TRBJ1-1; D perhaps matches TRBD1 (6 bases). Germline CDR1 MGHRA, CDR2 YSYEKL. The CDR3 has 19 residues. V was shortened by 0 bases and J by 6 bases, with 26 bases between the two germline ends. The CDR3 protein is CASSQDQGTAVPLSAEAFF. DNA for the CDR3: TGCGCCAGCAGCCAAGATCAGGGGACGGCTGTGCCCCTCAGCGCTGAAGCTTTCTTT.

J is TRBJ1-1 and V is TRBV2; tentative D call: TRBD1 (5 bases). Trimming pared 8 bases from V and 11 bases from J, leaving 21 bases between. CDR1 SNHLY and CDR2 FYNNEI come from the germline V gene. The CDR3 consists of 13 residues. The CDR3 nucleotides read TGTGCCAGCGCCCAGGGATTAGGCCAGAGGGCTTTCTTT. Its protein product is CASAQGLGQRAFF. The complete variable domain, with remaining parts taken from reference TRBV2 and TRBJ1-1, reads EPEVTQTPSHQVTQMGQEVILRCVPISNHLYFYWYRQILGQKVEFLVSFYNNEISEKSEIFDDQFSVERPDGSNFTLKIRSTKLEDSAMYFCASAQGLGQRAFFGQGTRLTVV.

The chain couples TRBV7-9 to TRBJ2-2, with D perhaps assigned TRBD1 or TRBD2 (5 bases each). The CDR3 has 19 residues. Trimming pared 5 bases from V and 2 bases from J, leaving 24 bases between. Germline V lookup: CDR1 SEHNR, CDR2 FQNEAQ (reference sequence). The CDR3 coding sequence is TGTGCCAGCAGCAATGACCGAAATCCGGGACCGAGCAACACCGGGGAGCTGTTTTTT. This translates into CASSNDRNPGPSNTGELFF.

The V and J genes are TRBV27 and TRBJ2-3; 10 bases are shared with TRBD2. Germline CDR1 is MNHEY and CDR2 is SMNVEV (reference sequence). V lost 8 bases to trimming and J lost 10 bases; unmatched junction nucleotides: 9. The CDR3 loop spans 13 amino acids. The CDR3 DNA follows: TGTGCCAGCGGCCTAGCGGGGGTGGGTTCGCAGTATTTT. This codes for CASGLAGVGSQYF.